The sequence of this T cell receptor (beta chain) was determined in a study of T-cell reconstitution after alpha-beta-depleted transplantation in children. Findings and caveats of the study: One year post-transplant, T-cell counts and diversity were largely derived from T cells produced anew. TCRbeta diversity was high at day 60 in some patients (a result of surviving recipient T cells and thymic progenitors). Where alpha-beta T cells came from about two months after transplant was reportedly several hundred expanded graft clones.

CDR3 length equals 13 residues. Germline values: CDR1 LGHDT, CDR2 YNNKEL (reference sequence). V was clipped by 2 bases and J by 5 bases, with 9 bases between them. In the case of this clonotype: Its antigen is unknown.

Molecular barcoding with unique molecular identifiers was used for the TCRbeta library. In TCRdb, the PCR reads were re-called with MiXCR into one record per CDR3 protein. Of 250,000 to 400,000 distinct CDR3 sequences in the sample, roughly 21% were seen once. The sequencing here drew on PBMCs, mostly from graft donor cells, taken 180 days after TCRalphabeta/CD19-depleted stem cell transplant. This TCR was recovered from a male patient younger than 18 who had a stem cell transplant for acute lymphoblastic leukemia, so the T cells may come from the graft donor. The chain uses TRBV3-1 and TRBJ2-5; D is undetermined. The chain's CDR3 is CASSQSYWETQYF. The DNA of the CDR3 is TGTGCCAGCAGCCAAAGCTATTGGGAGACCCAGTACTTC.